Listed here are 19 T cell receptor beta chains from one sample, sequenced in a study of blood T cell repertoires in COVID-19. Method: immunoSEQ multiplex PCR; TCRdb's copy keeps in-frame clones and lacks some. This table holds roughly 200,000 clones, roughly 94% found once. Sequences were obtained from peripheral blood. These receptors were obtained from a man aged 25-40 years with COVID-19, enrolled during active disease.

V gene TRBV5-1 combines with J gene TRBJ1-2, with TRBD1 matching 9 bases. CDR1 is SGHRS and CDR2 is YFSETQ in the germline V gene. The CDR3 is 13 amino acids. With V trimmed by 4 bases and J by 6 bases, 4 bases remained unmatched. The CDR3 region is CASSPGQGNGYTF. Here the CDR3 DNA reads TGCGCCAGCAGCCCGGGACAGGGAAATGGCTACACCTTC.

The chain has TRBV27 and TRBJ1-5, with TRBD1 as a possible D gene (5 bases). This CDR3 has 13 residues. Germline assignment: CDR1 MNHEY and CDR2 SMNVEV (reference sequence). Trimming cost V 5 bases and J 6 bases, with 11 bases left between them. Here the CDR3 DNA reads TGTGCCAGCAGTCTAAGACAGAGTCAGCCCCAGCATTTT. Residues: CASSLRQSQPQHF.

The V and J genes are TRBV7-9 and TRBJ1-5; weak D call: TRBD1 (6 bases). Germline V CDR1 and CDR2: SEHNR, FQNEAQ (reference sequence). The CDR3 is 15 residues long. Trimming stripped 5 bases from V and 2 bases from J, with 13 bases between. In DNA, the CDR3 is TGTGCCAGCAGCCCCTACGCAGGGGGCAATCAGCCCCAGCATTTT. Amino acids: CASSPYAGGNQPQHF. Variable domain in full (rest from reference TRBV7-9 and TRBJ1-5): DTGVSQNPRHKITKRGQNVTFRCDPISEHNRLYWYRQTLGQGPEFLTYFQNEAQLEKSRLLSDRFSAERPKGSFSTLEIQRTEQGDSAMYLCASSPYAGGNQPQHFGDGTRLSIL.

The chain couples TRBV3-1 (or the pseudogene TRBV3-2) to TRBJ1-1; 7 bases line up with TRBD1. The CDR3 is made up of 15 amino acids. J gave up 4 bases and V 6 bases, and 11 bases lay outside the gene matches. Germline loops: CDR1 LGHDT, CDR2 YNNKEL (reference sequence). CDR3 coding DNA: TGTGCCAGCAGGCCAGGGGGATACGGGGGCACTGAAGCTTTCTTT. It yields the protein CASRPGGYGGTEAFF.

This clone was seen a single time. The CDR3 spells CASSLLKGSSMNTEAFF. The CDR3 DNA reads as TGTGCCAGCAGCTTGCTGAAGGGGTCTTCCATGAACACTGAAGCTTTCTTT. The V gene is TRBV7-6, the J gene TRBJ1-1; D might be TRBD1 (5 bases). The V end was cut by 3 bases, the J end by 0 bases, with 17 bases between. The CDR3 runs to 17 residues. The germline CDR1 and CDR2 sequences are SGHVS and FNYEAQ.

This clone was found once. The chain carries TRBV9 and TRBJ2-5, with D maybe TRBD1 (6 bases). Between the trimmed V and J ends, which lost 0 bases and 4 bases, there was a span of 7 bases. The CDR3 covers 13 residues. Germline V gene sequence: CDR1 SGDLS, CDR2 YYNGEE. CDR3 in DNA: TGTGCCAGCAGCGTAGGGGGGCCAGAGACCCAGTACTTC. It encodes CASSVGGPETQYF.

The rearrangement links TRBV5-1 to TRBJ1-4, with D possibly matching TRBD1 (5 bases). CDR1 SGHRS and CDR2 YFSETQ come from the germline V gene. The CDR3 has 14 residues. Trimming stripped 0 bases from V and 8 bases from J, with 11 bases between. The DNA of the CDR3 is TGCGCCAGCAGCTTGGAAGGGGAATGGGAAAAACTGTTTTTT. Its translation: CASSLEGEWEKLFF.

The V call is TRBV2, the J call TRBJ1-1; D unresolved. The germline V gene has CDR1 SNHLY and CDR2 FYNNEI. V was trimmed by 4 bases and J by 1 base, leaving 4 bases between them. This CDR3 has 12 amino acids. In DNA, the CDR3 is TGTGCCAGCAGTGCGGGGAACACTGAAGCTTTCTTT. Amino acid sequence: CASSAGNTEAFF. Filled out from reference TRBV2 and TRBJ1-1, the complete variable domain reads EPEVTQTPSHQVTQMGQEVILRCVPISNHLYFYWYRQILGQKVEFLVSFYNNEISEKSEIFDDQFSVERPDGSNFTLKIRSTKLEDSAMYFCASSAGNTEAFFGQGTRLTVV.

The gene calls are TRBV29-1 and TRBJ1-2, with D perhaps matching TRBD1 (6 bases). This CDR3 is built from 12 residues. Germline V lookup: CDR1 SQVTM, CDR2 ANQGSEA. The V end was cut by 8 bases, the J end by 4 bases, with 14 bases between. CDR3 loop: CSSPTGPYGYTF. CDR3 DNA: TGCAGCTCCCCGACAGGCCCCTATGGCTACACCTTC.

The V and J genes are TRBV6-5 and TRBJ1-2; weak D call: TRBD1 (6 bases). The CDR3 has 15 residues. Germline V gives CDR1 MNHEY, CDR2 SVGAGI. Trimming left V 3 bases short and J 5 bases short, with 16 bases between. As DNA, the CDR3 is TGTGCCAGCAGTTATGACAGGATCCCGGGGTATGGCTACACCTTC. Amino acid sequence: CASSYDRIPGYGYTF.

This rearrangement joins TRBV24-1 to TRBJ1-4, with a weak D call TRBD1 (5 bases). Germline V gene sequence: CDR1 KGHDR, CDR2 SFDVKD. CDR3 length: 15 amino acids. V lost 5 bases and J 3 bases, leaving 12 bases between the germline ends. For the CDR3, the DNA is TGTGCCACCAGTGGCCCGACAGTACCTAATGAAAAACTGTTTTTT. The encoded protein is CATSGPTVPNEKLFF.

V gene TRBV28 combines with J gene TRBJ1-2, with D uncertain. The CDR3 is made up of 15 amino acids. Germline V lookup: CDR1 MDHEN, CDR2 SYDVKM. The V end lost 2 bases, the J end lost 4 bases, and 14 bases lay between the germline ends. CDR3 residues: CASSLDAREGYGYTF. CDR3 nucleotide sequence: TGTGCCAGCAGTTTAGACGCCAGAGAGGGCTATGGCTACACCTTC.

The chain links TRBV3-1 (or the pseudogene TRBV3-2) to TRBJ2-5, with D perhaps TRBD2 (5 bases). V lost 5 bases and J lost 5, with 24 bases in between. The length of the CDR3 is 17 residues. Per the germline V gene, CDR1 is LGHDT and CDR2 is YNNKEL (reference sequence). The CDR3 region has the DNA TGTGCCAGCAGCTCACCCCCCGGGCCGGGGATCAGGGAGACCCAGTACTTC. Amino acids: CASSSPPGPGIRETQYF.

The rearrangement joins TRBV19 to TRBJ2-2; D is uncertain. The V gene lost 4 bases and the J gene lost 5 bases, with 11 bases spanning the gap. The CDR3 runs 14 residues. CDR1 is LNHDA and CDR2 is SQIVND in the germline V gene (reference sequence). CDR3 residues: CASSTPIGTGELFF. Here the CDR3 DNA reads TGTGCCAGTAGTACCCCTATCGGGACCGGGGAGCTGTTTTTT.

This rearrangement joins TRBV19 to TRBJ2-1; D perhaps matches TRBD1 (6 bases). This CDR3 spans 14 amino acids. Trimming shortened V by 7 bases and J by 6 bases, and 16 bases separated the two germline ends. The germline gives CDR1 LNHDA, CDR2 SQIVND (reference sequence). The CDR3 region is CASKQGDTFNEQFF. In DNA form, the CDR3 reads TGTGCCAGTAAACAGGGCGATACCTTCAATGAGCAGTTCTTC.

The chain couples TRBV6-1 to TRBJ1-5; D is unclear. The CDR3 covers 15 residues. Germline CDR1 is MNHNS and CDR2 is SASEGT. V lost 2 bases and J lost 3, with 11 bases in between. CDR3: CASSESSLPNQPQHF. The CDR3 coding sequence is TGTGCCAGCAGTGAAAGTAGCCTTCCCAATCAGCCCCAGCATTTT.

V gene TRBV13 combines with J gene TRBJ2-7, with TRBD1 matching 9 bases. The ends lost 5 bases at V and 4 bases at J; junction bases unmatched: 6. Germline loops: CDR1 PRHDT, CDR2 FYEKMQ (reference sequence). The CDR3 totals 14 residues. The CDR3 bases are TGTGCCAGCAGCCCAATGGACAGGGGATACGAGCAGTACTTC. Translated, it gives CASSPMDRGYEQYF.

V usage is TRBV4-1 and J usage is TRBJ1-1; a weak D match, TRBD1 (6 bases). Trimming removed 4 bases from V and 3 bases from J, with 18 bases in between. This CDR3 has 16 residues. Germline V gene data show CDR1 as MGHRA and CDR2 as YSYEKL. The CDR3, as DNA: TGCGCCAGCAGCCCCGCGGAACAGGGCAGGCACACTGAAGCTTTCTTT. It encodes CASSPAEQGRHTEAFF.

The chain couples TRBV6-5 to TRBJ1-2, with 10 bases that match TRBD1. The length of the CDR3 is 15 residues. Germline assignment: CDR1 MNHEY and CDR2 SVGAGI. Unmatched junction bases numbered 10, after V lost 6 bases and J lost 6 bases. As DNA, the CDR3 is TGTGCCAGCAGGCGTCAGACAGGGGGCGCAAATGGCTACACCTTC. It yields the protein CASRRQTGGANGYTF.